What follows are 28 T cell receptor beta chains derived from one specimen sequenced in a study of response to subunit inactivated influenza vaccine. Using its own MiXCR run on the RT-PCR reads, TCRdb lists one record per CDR3 protein. The sample yields 650,000 to 800,000 distinct CDR3 sequences, approximately 15% seen once. Sequences were derived from PBMCs from blood, sampled around 15 days before vaccination. The receptors stem from a man between 45 and 60 years old who received an inactivated influenza vaccine.

This clonotype has a handful of counts. The chain employs TRBV2 and TRBJ1-4; D call uncertain. The CDR3 length is 16 residues. Germline CDR1 SNHLY, CDR2 FYNNEI. Trimming left V 1 base short and J 0 bases short, with 9 bases between. CDR3 nucleotide sequence: TGTGCCAGCAGTGAAGATAGGGCAGCAACTAATGAAAAACTGTTTTTT. This codes for CASSEDRAATNEKLFF.

The V and J genes are TRBV12-3 or TRBV12-4 and TRBJ1-5, with D possibly matching TRBD1 (6 bases). Trimming cost V 5 bases and J 7 bases, with 12 bases left between them. There are 13 residues in the CDR3. In DNA form, the CDR3 reads TGTGCCAGCAGTATACAGGGTTCGCAGCCCCAGCATTTT. Residues: CASSIQGSQPQHF.

The rearrangement links TRBV5-1 to TRBJ2-5; the match to TRBD1 covers 8 bases. CDR3 length: 13 amino acids. The germline V gene encodes CDR1 SGHRS and CDR2 YFSETQ. The V segment lost 6 bases and the J segment 5 bases; nucleotides outside the gene matches: 6. CDR3 amino acids: CASTPDRAETQYF. The DNA of the CDR3 is TGCGCCAGCACCCCGGACAGGGCGGAGACCCAGTACTTC. Filled out from reference TRBV5-1 and TRBJ2-5, the complete variable domain reads KAGVTQTPRYLIKTRGQQVTLSCSPISGHRSVSWYQQTPGQGLQFLFEYFSETQRNKGNFPGRFSGRQFSNSRSEMNVSTLELGDSALYLCASTPDRAETQYFGPGTRLLVL.

This clonotype was observed a handful of times. The rearrangement uses TRBV28 and TRBJ1-4; 7 nucleotides align to TRBD1. The CDR3 length is 14 residues. With 5 bases clipped from V and 6 bases from J, the junction kept 6 bases outside the gene matches. Germline CDR1 reads MDHEN; CDR2 reads SYDVKM. This chain's CDR3 is CASSVTGSDEKLFF. The CDR3 DNA is TGTGCCAGCAGTGTGACAGGGAGCGATGAAAAACTGTTTTTT.

The sample holds a few counts of this clonotype. CDR3 sequence: CAWSTGSGYTQYF. The CDR3 bases are TGTGCCTGGAGTACCGGGTCCGGGTATACGCAGTATTTT. The V and J genes are TRBV30 and TRBJ2-3, with D hard to call. V was cut by 2 bases and J by 7 bases, with 13 bases left in between. The CDR3 runs to 13 residues. Per germline, CDR1 GTSNPN and CDR2 SVGIG (reference sequence).

This clonotype was counted only a few times. The rearrangement uses TRBV19 and TRBJ1-1; D gene unclear. Trimming took 7 bases from V and 1 from J, leaving 13 bases between them. This CDR3 spans 14 amino acids. Per germline, CDR1 LNHDA and CDR2 SQIVND (reference sequence). The CDR3, as DNA: TGTGCCAGTAAACTAAGAAGCCGGAACACTGAAGCTTTCTTT. This translates into CASKLRSRNTEAFF.

V and J are TRBV4-1 and TRBJ1-1, with D perhaps matching TRBD1 (6 bases). The CDR3 loop spans 16 amino acids. Trimming shortened V by 2 bases and J by 1 base, and 14 bases separated the two germline ends. The V gene's germline CDR1 is MGHRA and CDR2 YSYEKL. For the CDR3, the DNA is TGCGCCAGCAGCCAAACACCGGGACACTCGAACACTGAAGCTTTCTTT. This translates into CASSQTPGHSNTEAFF.

The J gene is TRBJ2-7, the V gene TRBV20-1, with 9 bases lining up with TRBD2. This CDR3 is 15 amino acids long. V lost 6 bases, J lost 5 bases, and 14 bases stayed unmatched. Germline values: CDR1 DFQATT, CDR2 SNEGSKA (reference sequence). CDR3 nucleotide sequence: TGCAGTGCCCGCCCCGGGACTAGCATTAAAAACGAGCAGTACTTC. Its protein product is CSARPGTSIKNEQYF.

The chain employs TRBV20-1 and TRBJ2-7; possible D gene TRBD2, 5 bases. The CDR3 loop spans 13 amino acids. Looked up from germline, CDR1 is DFQATT and CDR2 is SNEGSKA (reference sequence). V was clipped by 3 bases and J by 4 bases, with 13 bases between them. DNA of the CDR3: TGCAGTGCTAGGCAACTAGGGAAGTACGAGCAGTACTTC. It encodes CSARQLGKYEQYF.

The chain links TRBV3-1 to TRBJ2-5, with 7 bases fitting TRBD2. In germline, CDR1 is LGHDT, CDR2 YNNKEL (reference sequence). This CDR3 comprises 15 residues. Trimming at V came to 4 bases and at J to 6 bases, leaving 11 bases not matched to a gene. In nucleotides, the CDR3 is TGTGCCAGCAGCCCCCTGGAAAGCGGGGTAAAGACCCAGTACTTC. It specifies CASSPLESGVKTQYF.

This clonotype was seen just once. The chain combines TRBV20-1 with TRBJ1-4; TRBD1 aligns across 9 bases. The CDR3 length is 14 residues. CDR1 and CDR2 from the germline V gene are DFQATT and SNEGSKA (reference sequence). J was trimmed by 6 bases and V by 4 bases; bases with no gene match: 6. Here the CDR3 DNA reads TGCAGTGCTAACGGGGACAGGGCCTATGAAAAACTGTTTTTT. Translating gives CSANGDRAYEKLFF.

The table lists this clonotype with many counts. The chain links TRBV4-2 to TRBJ2-3, with D perhaps TRBD1 (6 bases). Germline V gene data show CDR1 as LGHNA and CDR2 as YNFKEQ. The CDR3 has 17 residues. The germline V and J ends were trimmed by 0 bases and 2 bases, with 15 bases remaining between them. In DNA form, the CDR3 reads TGTGCCAGCAGCCAAGATCCTCAGGGGTGGAACACAGATACGCAGTATTTT. This gives the protein CASSQDPQGWNTDTQYF.

This chain uses TRBV6-5 with TRBJ2-5; D is undetermined. Trimming took off 0 bases at V and 5 bases at J, with 16 bases between the two ends. The CDR3 spans 16 residues. Germline CDR1 reads MNHEY; CDR2 reads SVGAGI. DNA of the CDR3: TGTGCCAGCAGTTACTCCGACCTTAATCTAGGGGAGACCCAGTACTTC. This codes for CASSYSDLNLGETQYF.

This clonotype was seen at least ten times. The gene calls are TRBV19 and TRBJ2-2; no reliable D call. Trimming stripped 0 bases from V and 7 bases from J, with 12 bases between. Germline V gene lookup returns CDR1 LNHDA and CDR2 SQIVND (reference sequence). The CDR3 length is 15 residues. CDR3 nucleotides: TGTGCCAGTAGTATAGATCCGGTATGGCTCGGGGAGCTGTTTTTT. Its translation is CASSIDPVWLGELFF.

V and J are TRBV5-1 and TRBJ2-2; tentatively, D is TRBD1 (6 bases). The ends were cut back, 0 bases at V and 6 bases at J, with 12 bases in the middle. This CDR3 has 15 amino acids. The germline gives CDR1 SGHRS, CDR2 YFSETQ. CDR3 protein: CASSLAVEGAGELFF. For the CDR3, the DNA is TGCGCCAGCAGCTTGGCCGTAGAGGGGGCCGGGGAGCTGTTTTTT.

This chain links TRBV7-9 with TRBJ2-7, with D possibly matching TRBD1 (6 bases). Germline V gene data show CDR1 as SEHNR and CDR2 as FQNEAQ (reference sequence). V dropped 0 bases and J dropped 5 bases, with 14 bases sitting between them. CDR3 length: 15 amino acids. CDR3 coding DNA: TGTGCCAGCAGCTTAGCACAGGGAAGAGTGGACGAGCAGTACTTC. As protein: CASSLAQGRVDEQYF.

There are many counts of this clonotype. The V gene is TRBV28, the J gene TRBJ2-4, with D perhaps assigned TRBD1 or TRBD2 (5 bases each). Trimming left V 6 bases short and J 3 bases short, with 15 bases between. There are 15 residues in the CDR3. The germline V gene has CDR1 MDHEN and CDR2 SYDVKM. In nucleotides, the CDR3 is TGTGCCAGCAGCTACCCAGGGACCGTCAAAAACATTCAGTACTTC. Its protein is CASSYPGTVKNIQYF.

Worth noting for this clonotype: The missing conserved phenylalanine or tryptophan at the end of this CDR3 makes a read error likely. CDR3 in amino acids: CASSLASGNTGELFL. The CDR3 region has the DNA TGTGCCAGCAGCTTGGCTAGCGGAAACACCGGGGAGCTGTTTCTT. The chain links TRBV7-9 to TRBJ2-2; 7 bases are a match to TRBD2. V shed 3 bases and J 2 bases; nucleotides not matched to a gene: 3. The CDR3 is 15 residues long. Germline V gene lookup returns CDR1 SEHNR and CDR2 FQNEAQ (reference sequence).

This clonotype was seen a handful of times. The chain combines TRBV28 with TRBJ2-3, with a weak D call TRBD2 (7 bases). Trimming removed 6 bases at V and 3 bases at J, with 25 bases between. The CDR3 has 18 residues. Germline assignment: CDR1 MDHEN and CDR2 SYDVKM. The CDR3 coding sequence is TGTGCCAGCAGCCAAGGGGGGGCGCGGTCCTGGGATACAGATACGCAGTATTTT. Protein sequence: CASSQGGARSWDTDTQYF.

This chain links TRBV7-2 with TRBJ2-1; 8 bases map to TRBD1. Per germline, CDR1 SGHTA and CDR2 FQGNSA. There are 15 residues in the CDR3. V lost 5 bases to trimming and J lost 9 bases; unmatched junction nucleotides: 12. The CDR3 region is CASSRKPTGGIEQFF. CDR3 coding DNA: TGTGCCAGCAGCCGGAAACCCACAGGGGGGATTGAGCAGTTCTTC.

The chain has TRBV24-1 and TRBJ2-4; D is possibly TRBD2 (7 bases). The germline CDR1 and CDR2 sequences are KGHDR and SFDVKD. The V end was cut by 3 bases, the J end by 2 bases, with 10 bases between. The CDR3 extends over 15 amino acids. CDR3 in amino acids: CATSDGRGTKNIQYF. As DNA, the CDR3 is TGTGCCACCAGTGATGGGAGGGGGACCAAAAACATTCAGTACTTC.

The chain links TRBV12-3 or TRBV12-4 to TRBJ2-5; 8 bases line up with TRBD1. Losses at the gene ends were 6 bases for V and 1 base for J; bases not matched to a gene: 4. This CDR3 has 14 amino acids. CDR3 protein: CASSRTGSQETQYF. For the CDR3, the DNA is TGTGCCAGCAGCCGGACAGGGAGCCAAGAGACCCAGTACTTC.

This clonotype was recorded a few times. The chain recombines TRBV7-2 with TRBJ1-1; 7 bases map to TRBD1. V trimming: 3 bases; J trimming: 2 bases; junction bases outside the gene matches: 6. In germline, CDR1 is SGHTA, CDR2 FQGNSA. CDR3 length equals 15 residues. Here the CDR3 DNA reads TGTGCCAGCAGCTTCGAATACAGGGGTAACACTGAAGCTTTCTTT. It translates to CASSFEYRGNTEAFF.

This clonotype was seen ten or more times. V gene TRBV5-1 combines with J gene TRBJ2-2, with unresolved D. This CDR3 has 16 residues. Germline V gives CDR1 SGHRS, CDR2 YFSETQ. With 0 bases removed from V and 2 bases from J, the gap between germline ends came to 11 bases. The CDR3 loop reads CASSLVPDFNTGELFF. For the CDR3, the DNA is TGCGCCAGCAGCTTGGTTCCAGACTTTAACACCGGGGAGCTGTTTTTT.

The J gene is TRBJ1-1, the V gene TRBV12-3 or TRBV12-4; no firm D call. The germline V and J ends were trimmed by 0 bases and 6 bases, with 8 bases remaining between them. This CDR3 comprises 13 residues. CDR3 amino acids: CASSLARRAEAFF. The CDR3 bases are TGTGCCAGCAGTTTAGCGCGACGGGCTGAAGCTTTCTTT.

The rearrangement joins TRBV29-1 to TRBJ2-5; D gene uncertain. Looked up from germline, CDR1 is SQVTM and CDR2 is ANQGSEA. CDR3 length: 13 residues. V was trimmed by 3 bases and J by 1 base, leaving 9 bases between them. This CDR3 reads CSVDYQSQETQYF. CDR3 in DNA: TGCAGCGTTGACTATCAGTCCCAAGAGACCCAGTACTTC. Looking up the rest from reference TRBV29-1 and TRBJ2-5 gives the full variable domain: SAVISQKPSRDICQRGTSLTIQCQVDSQVTMMFWYRQQPGQSLTLIATANQGSEATYESGFVIDKFPISRPNLTFSTLTVSNMSPEDSSIYLCSVDYQSQETQYFGPGTRLLVL.

The V call is TRBV12-3 or TRBV12-4, the J call TRBJ1-1; 7 bases map to TRBD1. CDR3 length: 15 residues. The V segment lost 6 bases and the J segment 3 bases; nucleotides outside the gene matches: 10. Here the CDR3 reads CASRLQGLDDTEAFF. The CDR3 nucleotides are TGTGCCAGCAGACTACAGGGGCTCGACGACACTGAAGCTTTCTTT.

This clonotype came up a few times. The chain employs TRBV9 and TRBJ2-3; D remains ambiguous. The CDR3 runs to 16 residues. The V gene's germline CDR1 is SGDLS and CDR2 YYNGEE. Trimming cost V 0 bases and J 12 bases, with 23 bases left between them. This chain's CDR3 is CASSVEGLGGNSIQYF. The CDR3 bases are TGTGCCAGCAGCGTAGAAGGCCTCGGCGGAAATAGCATTCAGTATTTT.